Listed below are T cell receptor beta chains from one sample, sequenced in a study of esophageal squamous cell carcinoma under preoperative chemotherapy. TCRdb re-analysed the PCR reads in MiXCR, keeping a single row per CDR3 protein. The sample carries tens of thousands of distinct CDR3 sequences, around 49% recorded once. The sample was acquired from a patient given preoperative chemotherapy. These receptors were obtained from a human donor with esophageal squamous cell carcinoma. The donor label of this sample is uncertain. Both conserved end residues are part of each CDR3. A D gene is named only where the DNA matches it firmly. Some rows mark clone size as missing; the rest say once, few, many or name a class of expanded clone.

v_call	j_call	clone_size	d_call	cdr3_nt	cdr3_aa
TRBV7-8	TRBJ2-7	NA	TRBD1	TGTGCCAGCAGCCCCCCGACCGGGACAGGGGGCTACGAGCAGTACTTC	CASSPPTGTGGYEQYF
TRBV7-6	TRBJ2-7	NA	NA	TGTGCGGGGCTCGGGGGGCGTGACCCAGAGACGCAGTACTTC	CAGLGGRDPETQYF
TRBV6-1	TRBJ2-3	many	NA	TGTGCCAGCACCGGGGACACAACTAGCACAGATACGCAGTATTTT	CASTGDTTSTDTQYF
TRBV10-1	TRBJ2-2	NA	NA	TGCGCCAGCAGTGAGCTAAAAAGAGGGGAGCTGTTTTTT	CASSELKRGELFF
TRBV4-2	TRBJ2-1	NA	NA	TGTGCCAGCAGCCTTGGGCGGGCCTCCTACAATGAGCAGTTCTTC	CASSLGRASYNEQFF
TRBV9	TRBJ1-4	NA	NA	TGTGCCAGCAGCCTCTACGGAGCAACTAATGAAAAACTGTTTTTT	CASSLYGATNEKLFF
TRBV12-3/TRBV12-4	TRBJ2-4	NA	NA	TGCCGCAGCACGGGGCCGGGAGCCAAAAACACTCAGTACTTC	CRSTGPGAKNTQYF
TRBV7-2	TRBJ2-5	NA	NA	TGTGCCAGCAGCCTATGGGCCGGTGACCAGGAGACGCAGTACTTC	CASSLWAGDQETQYF
TRBV7-6	TRBJ2-5	NA	NA	TGTGCCAGCAGCTTAGCGGGGGGGCAAGACACCCTGTATTTC	CASSLAGGQDTLYF
TRBV7-3	TRBJ2-4	NA	TRBD2	TGTGCCAGGAGCCGCAAACCGGGGCGGGGGGCCAAAAACACTCAGTACTTC	CARSRKPGRGAKNTQYF
TRBV20-1	TRBJ2-1	NA	NA	TGCAGTGCTAGGTACGGGTCTGGTCGGGGGGCCGCGTATGAGCAGTTCTTC	CSARYGSGRGAAYEQFF
TRBV7-2	TRBJ2-4	NA	NA	TGTGCCAGCAGCTTACAGCGTAGCACAGACATGCAGTATTTC	CASSLQRSTDMQYF
TRBV7-2	TRBJ2-3	NA	TRBD2	TGTGCCAGCGCCGGACTAGCGGGCGGTATCACAGATACCCAGTATTTC	CASAGLAGGITDTQYF
TRBV6-6	TRBJ1-2	many	NA	TGTGCCAGCAGTTCCTCGGGTGGGCACTATGGCTACACCTTC	CASSSSGGHYGYTF
TRBV12-3/TRBV12-4	TRBJ2-2	NA	TRBD1	TGTGCCAGCAGTTTAGCGCTGGGCATCCGGGCTGCGAACACAGGGGCGCTGTATTTT	CASSLALGIRAANTGALYF
TRBV7-8	TRBJ2-3	once	TRBD2	TGTGCGAGCAGCGACCTGGGGGGGGGAGCCAAAAATACTCAGTATTTT	CASSDLGGGAKNTQYF
TRBV7-6	TRBJ2-7	NA	TRBD2	TGTGCCAGCAGCTTAGGTTCGGGGGGAGGGAGCTACGAGCAGTACTTC	CASSLGSGGGSYEQYF
TRBV10-2	TRBJ2-1	NA	TRBD2	TGCGCCAGCAGTACTAGCGGGAGTGGAAATGAGCAGTTCTTC	CASSTSGSGNEQFF
TRBV7-2	TRBJ2-1	NA	TRBD2	TGTGCCAGCAGTTATAGCGGGAGTTTGGGCCACGAGCAGTTCTTC	CASSYSGSLGHEQFF
TRBV6-5	TRBJ2-3	few	NA	TGTGCCAGCAGTTCACTCACAGATACGCAGTATTTT	CASSSLTDTQYF
TRBV7-2	TRBJ2-4	NA	NA	TGTGCCAGCAGCCTAGCGCTGGGAGCCAAAAACATGCAGTACTTC	CASSLALGAKNMQYF
TRBV7-2	TRBJ2-5	large	TRBD1	TGTGCCAGCAGCCTAGGCGGTTTAGGGACAGGACATATAGAGACCCAGTACTTC	CASSLGGLGTGHIETQYF
TRBV12-3/TRBV12-4	TRBJ2-4	NA	NA	TGTGCCAGCAGTGCCCAGGGGGGGGGAGCCAAAAATACGCAGTACTTC	CASSAQGGGAKNTQYF
TRBV7-2	TRBJ2-5	NA	TRBD2	TGTGCCAGCAGCTCTGGGCGGGGGGCCCCTCGAACGACCCAGTATTTC	CASSSGRGAPRTTQYF
TRBV6-1	TRBJ2-7	many	TRBD1	TGTGCCAGCAGGAAATCCGGGACAGCTTACGAGCAGTACTTC	CASRKSGTAYEQYF
TRBV11-2	TRBJ2-2	NA	NA	TGTGCCAGCAGCCGGCTGGGGGCTTCGAACACCGGGGCGCTGTATTTT	CASSRLGASNTGALYF
TRBV4-1	TRBJ2-7	few	TRBD2	TGCGCCAGCAGCCAAGGGTCAGGGACTAGGATCTACGAGCAGTACTTC	CASSQGSGTRIYEQYF
TRBV7-8	TRBJ2-4	once	NA	TGTGCCAGCAGCCGGCTCGGGGGCCTAGCCAAAAAGACTCAGTACTTC	CASSRLGGLAKKTQYF
TRBV7-9	TRBJ2-3	NA	NA	TGTGCCAGCAGCTTAGTGGGGACGGATACGCAGTATTTT	CASSLVGTDTQYF
TRBV10-3	TRBJ2-3	few	NA	TGTGCCATCAGTGAGGGGCTGATGACAGATACGCAGTATTTT	CAISEGLMTDTQYF
TRBV9	TRBJ2-2	NA	NA	TGTGCCAGCAGCGTAAAAGGTACCGGGGAGCTGTTTTTT	CASSVKGTGELFF
TRBV12-3/TRBV12-4	TRBJ2-7	many	NA	TGTGCCAGCAGCGTCGAGGTGTTTCGGAACGAGCAGTACTTC	CASSVEVFRNEQYF
TRBV7-9	TRBJ2-3	few	NA	TGTGCCAGCAGCTTAGTGCTGGGCGGCGGGGTCTATGAGCAGTTCTTT	CASSLVLGGGVYEQFF
TRBV7-2	TRBJ2-7	medium-sized	NA	TGTGCCAGCAGCTTAGCGGCCGGGGGATACGAGCAGTACTTC	CASSLAAGGYEQYF
TRBV7-8	TRBJ2-2	NA	NA	TGTGCCAGCCGGGGCCTCCAGGCGGCGAGCACAGAGGCGCTGTATTTT	CASRGLQAASTEALYF
TRBV5-6	TRBJ1-4	NA	NA	TGTGCCAGCAGCTTGGAAAGAGGCGGGGAAAAACTGTTTTTT	CASSLERGGEKLFF
TRBV7-3	TRBJ2-7	NA	NA	TGTGCCAGCAGCTTAGGGGTTGGTAGCGGTTACGAGCAGTACTTC	CASSLGVGSGYEQYF
TRBV7-2	TRBJ2-3	NA	NA	TGTGCCAGCAGGGGGCGCGGCCCCGGAGACGAAGATACGCAGTATTTC	CASRGRGPGDEDTQYF
TRBV7-3	TRBJ2-7	NA	TRBD2	TGTGCCAGCAGCACCCTAGCGGGCTACGAGCAGTACTTC	CASSTLAGYEQYF
TRBV6-5	TRBJ2-3	few	TRBD1	TGTGCCAGCAGTTACCAGGGGGCGGGCACAGATACGCAGTATTTT	CASSYQGAGTDTQYF
TRBV11-1	TRBJ2-3	NA	NA	TGTGCCAGCCGCTTAGGGGTAGTGGCTAGCACAGATACTCAGTATTTT	CASRLGVVASTDTQYF
TRBV7-8	TRBJ2-4	NA	TRBD2	TGTGCCAGCAGCCCCTGGGAGGGAGCGGGGGGATCTGAAAACACTCAGTACTTC	CASSPWEGAGGSENTQYF
TRBV7-2	TRBJ2-5	NA	TRBD2	TGTGCCAGCAGCCTTGCGGGGGGGCCGCAAGATACCCCGTATTTC	CASSLAGGPQDTPYF